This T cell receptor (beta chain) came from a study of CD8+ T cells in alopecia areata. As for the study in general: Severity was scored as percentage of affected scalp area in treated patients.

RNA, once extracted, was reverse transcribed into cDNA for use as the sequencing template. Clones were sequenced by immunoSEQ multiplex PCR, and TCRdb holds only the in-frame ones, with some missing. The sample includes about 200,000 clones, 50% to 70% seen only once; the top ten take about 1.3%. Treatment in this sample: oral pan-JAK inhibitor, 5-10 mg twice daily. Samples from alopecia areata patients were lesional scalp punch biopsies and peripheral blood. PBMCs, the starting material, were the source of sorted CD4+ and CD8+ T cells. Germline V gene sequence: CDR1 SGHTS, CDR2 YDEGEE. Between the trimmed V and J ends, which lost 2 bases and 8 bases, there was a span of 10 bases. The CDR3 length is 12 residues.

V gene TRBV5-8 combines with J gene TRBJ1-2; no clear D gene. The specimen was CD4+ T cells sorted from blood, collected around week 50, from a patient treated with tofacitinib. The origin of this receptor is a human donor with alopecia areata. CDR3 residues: CASSLRRSGYTF. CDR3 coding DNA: TGTGCCAGCAGCTTACGCCGGTCAGGCTACACCTTC.